These T cell receptor beta chains were read from a single sample in a study of blood T cells in healthy people across ages. TCRdb itself ran the 5' RACE reads through MiXCR, one entry per CDR3 protein. Among around 400,000 distinct CDR3 sequences listed, roughly half were seen once. Material for sequencing was blood. The receptors come from a man aged 55 to 70 in good health. The CDR3 runs from the conserved cysteine through the conserved F or W. A D gene is named only where the DNA matches it firmly. The listing skips clone size in some rows; elsewhere it reads once, few, many or a size class.

V,D,J,size,DNA,CDR3
TRBV20-1,.,TRBJ2-1,few,TGCAGTGCTAGTGGGGACGCAATTAACAATGAGCAGTTCTTC,CSASGDAINNEQFF
TRBV15,TRBD1,TRBJ2-1,few,TGTGCCACCAGCAGAGCTGCCGGGACAGGGGATAATGAGCAGTTCTTC,CATSRAAGTGDNEQFF
TRBV5-1,.,TRBJ2-5,.,TGCGCCAGCAGCTCGGGACTGACACAAGAGACCCAGTACTTC,CASSSGLTQETQYF
TRBV25-1,.,TRBJ1-4,.,TGTGCCAGCAGCGCCTTCGGAGGGACTAATGAAAAACTGTTTTTT,CASSAFGGTNEKLFF
TRBV28,TRBD1,TRBJ2-7,once,TGTGCCAGCAGTGCCCTCGGGACAGGGGTCTACGAGCAGTACTTC,CASSALGTGVYEQYF
TRBV6-6,.,TRBJ2-3,.,TGTGCCAGCAGTTCCCTTGAAGCGCCTAGCACAGATACGCAGTATTTT,CASSSLEAPSTDTQYF
TRBV20-1,TRBD2,TRBJ2-1,few,TGCAGTGCTAGTCCCCTTCCAACTAGCGGGGTATGGGTTGAGCAGTTCTTC,CSASPLPTSGVWVEQFF
TRBV7-2,.,TRBJ1-4,.,TGTGCCAGCAGCCAGGGAGGGGCGCGGGGTGAAAAACTGTTTTTT,CASSQGGARGEKLFF
TRBV7-9,.,TRBJ1-2,.,TGTGCCAGCAGCCGAGGCGGCCGGGGATTCTATGGCTACACCTTC,CASSRGGRGFYGYTF
TRBV7-2,.,TRBJ2-3,few,TGTGCCAGCAGCTTAGAAGGTCTGCGGGTGGGCGATACGCAGTATTTT,CASSLEGLRVGDTQYF
TRBV20-1,.,TRBJ2-5,.,TGCAGTGCTAGAGATAAGGTTAAGCAGTACTTC,CSARDKVKQYF
TRBV5-1,.,TRBJ2-7,.,TGCGCCGGCAGCTTGGAATGGGGACCGCGGTACAATGAGCAGTACTTC,CAGSLEWGPRYNEQYF
TRBV10-3,.,TRBJ2-3,.,TGTGCCATCAGTGAGGGCAGGCTAGGGGAGGATACGCAGTATTTT,CAISEGRLGEDTQYF
TRBV29-1,.,TRBJ2-5,few,TGCAGCGTTGAAGGGCAGGGAGGAGAGACCCAGTACTTC,CSVEGQGGETQYF
TRBV6-1,.,TRBJ1-2,.,TGTGCCAGCAGTGCCGGGACGGACCCTAACTATGGCTACACCTTC,CASSAGTDPNYGYTF
TRBV20-1,.,TRBJ1-6,.,TGCAGTGCTAGCGGGGACGCGGGTAATTCACCCCTCCACTTT,CSASGDAGNSPLHF
TRBV12-3/TRBV12-4,.,TRBJ1-6,.,TGTGCCAGCAGGATAGCAGGGGAGAGAAATAATTCACCCCTCCACTTT,CASRIAGERNNSPLHF
TRBV7-6,.,TRBJ1-1,.,TGTGCCAGCAGCGTAGCCCCATCGGACTCTGAAGCTTTCTTT,CASSVAPSDSEAFF
TRBV6-5,.,TRBJ1-2,.,TGTGCCAGCAGTTCAACAGTAAACTATGGCTACACCTTC,CASSSTVNYGYTF
TRBV15,TRBD1,TRBJ2-5,.,TGTGCCACCAGCAGAACAACAGGGGGTGGGGAGACCCAGTACTTC,CATSRTTGGGETQYF
TRBV7-6,TRBD2,TRBJ2-5,.,TGTGCCAGTACCCGGGGGGGGAGGAATGAGCAGTACTTC,CASTRGGRNEQYF
TRBV7-2,.,TRBJ1-2,.,TGTGCCAGCAGCTTCTCCGGGACGGAAGCTAACTATGGCTACACCTTC,CASSFSGTEANYGYTF
TRBV7-2,.,TRBJ2-1,.,TGTGCCAGCAGACCAGCGTTTAGCTCCTACAATGAGCAGTTCTTT,CASRPAFSSYNEQFF
TRBV7-2,TRBD1,TRBJ1-4,.,TGTGCCAGCAGCTTAGTTGGACAGGGACGAGAAAAACTGTTTTTT,CASSLVGQGREKLFF
TRBV27,TRBD1,TRBJ2-6,few,TGTGCCAGCAGTAGGGGACAGGGGGCGAGCTCTGGGGCCAACGTCCTGACTTTC,CASSRGQGASSGANVLTF
TRBV2,.,TRBJ2-7,few,TGTGCCAGCAGTGAGGGGGCCAGGGTACTTTTCTACGAGCAGTACTTC,CASSEGARVLFYEQYF
TRBV3-1,.,TRBJ2-1,once,TGTGCCAGCAGCAAAACCGGGACCACCCTATACAATGAGCAGTTCTTC,CASSKTGTTLYNEQFF
TRBV20-1,TRBD2,TRBJ2-5,.,TGCAGCCTAGCGGGGGGGATAGAGACCCAGTACTTC,CSLAGGIETQYF
TRBV3-1,TRBD2,TRBJ2-5,.,TGTGCCAGCAGCCAAGATCGATTAGCGGGAGAGGAGGAGACCCAGTACTTC,CASSQDRLAGEEETQYF
TRBV2,TRBD2,TRBJ2-5,.,TGTGCCAGCAGGCGGACTAGTGGGGAGACCCAGTACTTC,CASRRTSGETQYF
TRBV6-6,.,TRBJ1-5,few,TGTGCCAGCAGAGTAGGACAAAATCAGCCCCAGCATTTT,CASRVGQNQPQHF